This T cell receptor beta chain was recorded in a study of cytomegalovirus exposure and HLA in healthy donors (dated by TCRdb to 2016 to 2017). Study-wide context: An earlier analysis of some 600 of the donors reported approximately 280 Gb of sequence data and about 120 million unique TCR beta sequences obtained from approximately 180 million T cells. Roughly 320 gigabases of sequencing data and around 85 million unique TCR sequences made up an early release that covered 500 to 650 HLA-typed donors. Of the roughly 400 genotyped donors, 65% to 90% fell in the genetic ancestry cluster associated with self-reported Caucasian donors. The study aimed to test whether signatures of past pathogen exposure could be identified by cataloging public T cell receptors. The study used immunosequencing to profile the T cell repertoires of approximately 640 subjects and linked those repertoires to cytomegalovirus serostatus. Besides the first cohort of roughly 700 subjects, a separate validation cohort made up of 120 different subjects was used. High-throughput TCR immunosequencing, statistical association of individual TCRs with disease status, and machine learning were combined to predict cytomegalovirus infection status. In a later analysis, previously published TCR beta repertoires from several hundred donors were re-analyzed and high-resolution HLA genotyping was added so that TCR occurrence patterns could be studied. Rather than using new phenotypic data, the later analysis identified candidate immune exposures from TCR beta sequences and from how often those sequences occurred across donors. In an earlier analysis of a few hundred of the donors, high-throughput TCR beta sequencing was used to judge whether each TCR beta V gene segment behaved as functional or pseudogenic. Donor age, sex, ethnicity and CMV serostatus were collected together with the repertoire data. A later genetic analysis used genome-wide SNP genotypes for 398 of the 666 donors, treating that subset as a discovery cohort. All discovery cohort repertoires had been generated on a single sequencing platform. HLA typing included class I and class II loci at four-digit resolution. Typing coverage differed by locus: A, B, C, DRB1 and DQB1 were typed in roughly 620-640 donors, DQA1 in about 560, DPA1 in 600 to 610, and DPB1 in about 450. Four to six DR-DQ haplotypes were handled as single units for association and clustering, since linkage in the cohort was strong. Across about 380 genotyped donors of the cohort, an average of about 250,000 unique TCR beta nucleotide sequences per donor were sequenced, and roughly 18% of those sequences were non-productive.

Study-wide conclusions, independent of this receptor: A total of 150 or so TCR beta chains were listed by the study as associated with cytomegalovirus. According to a later analysis, parvovirus B19, influenza, CMV and Epstein-Barr virus appeared linked to several top co-occurrence clusters. In a later analysis, HLA-associated TCR beta chains were found to be more clonally expanded and to have lower generation probabilities than equally common non-associated chains. Because counts were too low, some 16 rarely observed V segments, including chromosome 9 orphons, were excluded from the earlier analysis of a few hundred of the donors. According to a later genetic analysis, donors in an Asian-associated ancestry cluster had fewer N-insertions in productive TCRs than the roughly 670-donor mean. Some IMGT-functional V segments, including TRBV6-2 and TRBV6-3, could not be distinguished by the 87-base-pair reads and were therefore excluded. Sequencing depth was assumed to be roughly uniform across donors in the presence/absence analyses, though that assumption may not hold. Linkage disequilibrium might explain the correlated functional status among segregating V segments, but an unknown experimental factor could not be excluded. A further reported finding was that TCR beta sequences accurately predicted the HLA-A and HLA-B alleles for most subjects in the first cohort. Most CMV-associated TCR beta chains appeared to be HLA-restricted in a later analysis, and the HLA associations seemed to be driven largely by CMV exposure. Most TCR sequences were seen in very few donors, while some public TCRs were found in many individuals. Three of the identified cytomegalovirus-associated TCR beta chains were confirmed in vitro to be specific for cytomegalovirus antigens. In a later genetic analysis, a missense DCLRE1C variant was associated with V-gene and J-gene trimming of TCR beta chains, and the association was replicated in an independent cohort. In this cohort, only TCR beta chains were sequenced, and detectable features were limited by the absence of alpha or paired-chain data. When HLA alleles, especially DR and DQ, strongly co-occurred, attributing TCR associations to individual alleles was difficult. In an earlier analysis of some 640 of the donors, most TCR beta V segments were observed in productive rearrangements about 90% or about 30% of the time, broadly matching IMGT annotations. A cluster of highly shared sequence variants was judged likely to be a technical artifact of the sequencing pipeline. It was suggested by the authors that the approach could potentially be generalized to other disease states and immunological phenotypes. HLA typing was unavailable for some donors at each locus, so association tests used only the typed subset. CMV serostatus was the only immune exposure information available for the cohort. In both the original and validation cohorts, the classifier was reported to diagnose cytomegalovirus status with high specificity and sensitivity. According to a later analysis, TCR association rates differed among HLA loci, with DRB1 alleles showing the most associated TCRs and HLA-C alleles showing the fewest. In a later analysis, 16,951 TCR beta sequences were associated with specific HLA alleles at a false discovery rate of 0.05.

The germline V gene supplies CDR1 MGHDK and CDR2 SYGVNS. The CDR3 measures 14 amino acids from cysteine to phenylalanine. Just CDR3 DNA is preserved here, 42 bases in frame from base 1. Here V drops 6 bases and J drops 2 bases, and the junction holds 7 bases not matched to any gene. The cohort comprised fewer than 750 healthy bone marrow donors. Cohort members were all nominally healthy when sampled, although unrecorded immune exposures were likely present. The donor was CMV seropositive and was included in the group of 250 to 350 seropositive cohort members. A peripheral blood sample was collected from each donor, and TCR beta sequencing was performed on peripheral blood mononuclear cells. The Qiagen DNeasy Blood Extraction Kit was used to extract genomic DNA from the blood cell samples. With regard to this clone: Its antigen target is currently unknown. No quality values exist for individual bases; no much larger clone is one base distant.

To prepare the library, the immunoSEQ multiplex PCR assay was applied. For the multiplex PCR, a mixture combining 60 forward primers for TCR Vbeta segments and 13 reverse primers for TCR Jbeta segments was used. The CDR3 region of rearranged TCR beta genes was amplified from genomic DNA by a multiplex PCR assay. On the Illumina HiSeq System, the amplified TCR beta libraries were sequenced as 87-base-pair reads. Regarding the original processing steps: In a later analysis, tens of millions of unique TCR beta chains were counted across the approximately 670 repertoires, and approximately 11 million of these chains were shared by at least two donors. Raw reads were error-corrected and collapsed into unique sequences by a nearest-neighbor algorithm in which closely related sequences were merged to remove PCR and sequencing errors. CDR3 sequences were aligned to IMGT reference sequences to assign V, D and J gene segments. For a sequence to be retained, a match of at least six nucleotides to both a V gene segment and a J gene segment was required. A rearrangement counted as productive if the CDR3 had no stop codons and remained in frame with V and J, and every other rearrangement counted as non-productive. Following IMGT convention, CDR3 was defined as the stretch from the second conserved V-encoded cysteine up to the conserved J-encoded phenylalanine. The earlier analysis of 587 of the donors excluded sequences that lacked an unambiguous match to a single V gene segment. In an earlier analysis of roughly 600 of the donors, a V segment was called functional when productive rearrangements were above 56.7%, and segregating when the standard deviation between donors exceeded 5%. To diagnose cytomegalovirus status from the catalog of TCR beta chain sequences, a statistical classification framework was built. In a later analysis, V and J genes were assigned by comparing TCR nucleotide sequences against IMGT/GENE-DB human TR gene sequences. The TCRdist pipeline was used in a later analysis to assign CDR3 sequences and most-parsimonious VDJ recombination scenarios. In a later analysis, each TCR beta chain was defined by its CDR3 amino acid sequence together with its V-gene family, and reads lacking a unique V-gene family were excluded. To address suspected cross-contamination and a sequencing artifact, a later analysis removed roughly 640 highly shared, low-generation-probability nucleotide sequences. In a later analysis, a clonal expansion index for each public chain was calculated from normalized within-repertoire ranks of inferred template counts. A later analysis computed generation probabilities with a VDJ recombination model fitted to out-of-frame rearrangements, and checked the results against IGoR. In a later analysis, TCR-TCR, TCR-HLA and TCR-CMV co-occurrence was scored with hypergeometric tests, and a repertoire-size bias correction was applied to TCR pairs. In a later analysis, false discovery rates were estimated by permuting HLA or CMV assignments 20 times. In a later analysis, co-occurring TCRs were grouped with DBSCAN, and TCRdist sequence similarity was added when clustering was performed within HLA-allele-positive subsets. Co-occurrence clustering excluded repertoires with fewer than 30,000 or more than 120,000 public chains, plus five with anomalous nucleotide sharing. TCRdb mirrors the immuneACCESS table, restricted to in-frame sequences. Some clones are absent from its copies; in checked studies, under half trace to an unresolved V gene, and the reason for the others is unknown. The D gene and trimming were derived from the DNA, and the V and J assignments and clone size from that table. The sample data list about 130,000 clones, and more than 75% of these were observed just once. The top ten hold roughly 10% of the sample.

The clonotype was recovered from a man aged 25-40 years in good health and CMV-seropositive. The V gene is TRBV25-1 and the J gene is TRBJ2-7, with 7 central nucleotides matching TRBD1. Input material: PBMCs. The CDR3 corresponds to CASSERGQTYEQYF. The base sequence is TGTGCCAGCAGCGAGAGGGGACAGACCTACGAGCAGTACTTC.